The 15 T cell receptor beta chains reported below all come from one sample, sequenced in a study of T cells in Graves' hyperthyroidism and ophthalmopathy. It was RNA transcripts that yielded the amplified TCR beta CDR3 regions. Carried out on the TCR CDR3, a first-round RT-PCR used the HTBI primer set. In TCRdb, the multiplex PCR reads were re-called with MiXCR into one record per CDR3 protein. The table lists around 600,000 distinct CDR3 sequences, roughly 15% of them singletons. Sequencing used blood. The source is a woman aged 45-60 years with Graves' ophthalmopathy.

This clonotype appeared many times. The chain employs TRBV9 and TRBJ2-1; TRBD2 agrees at 8 bases. The CDR3 is made up of 17 amino acids. Germline V CDR1 and CDR2: SGDLS, YYNGEE. V gave up 4 bases and J gave up 5 bases; unmatched junction bases: 14. The CDR3 is CASSPEGASGFHNEQFF. The CDR3 coding sequence is TGTGCCAGCAGCCCCGAGGGTGCTAGCGGGTTTCACAATGAGCAGTTCTTC.

CDR3 sequence reads: CSASIGRAGTEAFF. The CDR3 DNA reads TGCAGTGCTAGTATAGGGAGGGCGGGCACTGAAGCTTTCTTT. V usage is TRBV20-1 and J usage is TRBJ1-1; D unresolved. V was shortened by 3 bases and J by 4 bases, with 15 bases between the two germline ends. Germline CDR1 is DFQATT and CDR2 is SNEGSKA (reference sequence). The CDR3 loop spans 14 amino acids.

This clonotype was observed at least ten times. The rearrangement links TRBV12-3 or TRBV12-4 to TRBJ2-2; D may be TRBD1 (6 bases). Trimming shortened V by 1 base and J by 5 bases, and 11 bases separated the two germline ends. The CDR3 extends over 15 amino acids. The CDR3 is CASSLVQGWTGELFF. The CDR3, as DNA: TGTGCCAGCAGTTTAGTGCAGGGGTGGACCGGGGAGCTGTTTTTT.

This clonotype was seen many times. The V call is TRBV3-1, the J call TRBJ1-2; TRBD1 matches at 7 bases. The CDR3 has 15 residues. Germline trimming cut 3 bases from V and 7 bases from J; bases unmatched to any gene: 11. From germline, CDR1 is LGHDT and CDR2 YNNKEL (reference sequence). The CDR3 nucleotides read TGTGCCAGCAGCCACACCTACAGGGGTCGAGGTGGCTACACCTTC. As protein: CASSHTYRGRGGYTF. The full variable domain, its missing parts supplied by reference TRBV3-1 and TRBJ1-2, is DTAVSQTPKYLVTQMGNDKSIKCEQNLGHDTMYWYKQDSKKFLKIMFSYNNKELIINETVPNRFSPKSPDKAHLNLHINSLELGDSAVYFCASSHTYRGRGGYTFGSGTRLTVV.

This clonotype was observed a few times. The chain is built from TRBV18 and TRBJ1-5; no clear D. The CDR3 consists of 14 residues. Trimming shortened V by 1 base and J by 4 bases, and 8 bases separated the two germline ends. Germline CDR1 is KGHSH and CDR2 is LQKENI. This CDR3 is CASSPRGENQPQHF. CDR3 sequence (DNA): TGTGCCAGCTCACCACGTGGGGAGAATCAGCCCCAGCATTTT.

Ten or more counts support this clonotype. V gene TRBV7-6 combines with J gene TRBJ1-1, with D unclear. The V end was cut by 5 bases, the J end by 1 base, with 8 bases between. The CDR3 is 13 residues long. The germline V gene has CDR1 SGHVS and CDR2 FNYEAQ. The CDR3 coding sequence is TGTGCCAGCAGCGCGGGCGAGAACACTGAAGCTTTCTTT. It is translated as CASSAGENTEAFF. The complete variable domain, with remaining parts taken from reference TRBV7-6 and TRBJ1-1, reads GAGVSQSPRYKVTKRGQDVALRCDPISGHVSLYWYRQALGQGPEFLTYFNYEAQQDKSGLPNDRFSAERPEGSISTLTIQRTEQRDSAMYRCASSAGENTEAFFGQGTRLTVV.

The chain uses TRBV29-1 and TRBJ1-4, with 10 bases fitting TRBD1. With V trimmed by 1 base and J by 8 bases, 13 bases remained unmatched. Germline CDR1 reads SQVTM; CDR2 reads ANQGSEA. The CDR3 has 17 amino acids. The CDR3 DNA reads TGCAGCGTTGAAGGCGGGACAGGGGACCTCGCTGGAGAAAAACTGTTTTTT. It is translated as CSVEGGTGDLAGEKLFF.

The chain recombines TRBV6-2 or TRBV6-3 with TRBJ2-5; D not resolved. Germline V gene data show CDR1 as MNHEY and CDR2 as SVGEGT. CDR3 length: 12 amino acids. V dropped 5 bases and J dropped 2 bases, with 6 bases sitting between them. CDR3 residues: CASSNTQETQYF. The CDR3 nucleotides are TGTGCCAGCAGTAATACTCAAGAGACCCAGTACTTC.

This clonotype was picked up a small number of times. This rearrangement joins TRBV7-8 to TRBJ1-5, with TRBD1 identical over 7 bases. The CDR3 is 15 amino acids. CDR1 is SGHVS, CDR2 FQNEAQ, per germline. V dropped 5 bases and J dropped 4; count of bases not matched to a gene: 8. The CDR3 bases are TGTGCCAGCAGCACGGACAGGCTTTTGAATCAGCCCCAGCATTTT. It translates to CASSTDRLLNQPQHF.

The chain recombines TRBV4-3 with TRBJ2-7; 10 bases are a match to TRBD1. This CDR3 contains 16 residues. V was pared by 2 bases and J by 3 bases, with 7 bases of the junction left unmatched. The germline CDR1 and CDR2 sequences are LGHNA and YSLEER. The CDR3, as DNA: TGCGCCAGCAGCCAATGGGGTGACAGGGGGCACTACGAGCAGTACTTC. Its protein product is CASSQWGDRGHYEQYF.

Many counts were recorded for this clonotype. V and J are TRBV30 and TRBJ2-7; D possibly corresponds to TRBD1 (5 bases). V was pared by 6 bases and J by 1 base, with 13 bases between. The CDR3 has 13 amino acids. The germline CDR1 and CDR2 sequences are GTSNPN and SVGIG (reference sequence). CDR3 sequence reads: CACLRGVSYEQYF. DNA for the CDR3: TGTGCCTGCCTTAGGGGTGTATCCTACGAGCAGTACTTC.

This clonotype has ten or more counts. V is TRBV13 and J is TRBJ1-6; weak D call: TRBD1 (5 bases). The CDR3 is 15 amino acids. Germline V gene lookup returns CDR1 PRHDT and CDR2 FYEKMQ (reference sequence). V was shortened by 3 bases and J by 5 bases, with 11 bases between the two germline ends. CDR3 in amino acids: CASSFGTPHNSPLHF. The CDR3 bases are TGTGCCAGCAGCTTCGGGACCCCTCATAATTCACCCCTCCACTTT. Full variable domain (rest looked up from reference TRBV13 and TRBJ1-6): AAGVIQSPRHLIKEKRETATLKCYPIPRHDTVYWYQQGPGQDPQFLISFYEKMQSDKGSIPDRFSAQQFSDYHSELNMSSLELGDSALYFCASSFGTPHNSPLHFGNGTRLTVT.

This clonotype was observed a handful of times. V gene TRBV4-1 combines with J gene TRBJ1-1, with 7 bases aligning to TRBD1. This CDR3 spans 14 amino acids. The germline V gene encodes CDR1 MGHRA and CDR2 YSYEKL. V gave up 1 base and J gave up 5 bases; unmatched junction bases: 4. Here the CDR3 DNA reads TGCGCCAGCAGCCAAGGGCAACAGGGGACTGAAGCTTTCTTT. It is translated as CASSQGQQGTEAFF.

This clonotype was counted a few times. The chain joins TRBV3-1 to TRBJ2-2; TRBD2 is a possible D gene (5 bases). The CDR3 is 17 amino acids. Germline V gene sequence: CDR1 LGHDT, CDR2 YNNKEL (reference sequence). Trimming removed 0 bases at V and 2 bases at J, with 13 bases between. CDR3 sequence: CASSQELREINTGELFF. The CDR3 nucleotides are TGTGCCAGCAGCCAAGAGCTGAGGGAAATCAACACCGGGGAGCTGTTTTTT.

This clonotype was seen only a few times. Germline and junction disagree at one end, which may indicate a read error. The chain has TRBV20-1 and TRBJ2-7, with D unclear. The germline V gene encodes CDR1 DFQATT and CDR2 SNEGSKA (reference sequence). The CDR3 extends over 13 amino acids. The DNA for the CDR3 is TGCAGTGCTAGAGTTTCGGTTTCCTACGCGCAGTACTTC. Amino acid sequence: CSARVSVSYAQYF.